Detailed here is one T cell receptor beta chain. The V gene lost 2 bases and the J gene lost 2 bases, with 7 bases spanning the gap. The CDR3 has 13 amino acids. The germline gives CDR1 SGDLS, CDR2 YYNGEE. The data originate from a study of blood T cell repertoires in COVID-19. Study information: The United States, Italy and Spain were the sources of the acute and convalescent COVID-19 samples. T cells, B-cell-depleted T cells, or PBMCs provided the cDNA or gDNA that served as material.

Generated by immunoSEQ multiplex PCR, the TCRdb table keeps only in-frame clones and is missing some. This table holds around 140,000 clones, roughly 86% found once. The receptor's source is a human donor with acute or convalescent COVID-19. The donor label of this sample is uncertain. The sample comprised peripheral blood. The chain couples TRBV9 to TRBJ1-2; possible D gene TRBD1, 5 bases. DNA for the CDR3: TGTGCCAGCAGCGTCGACAGAAACTATGGCTACACCTTC. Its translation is CASSVDRNYGYTF.